This passage covers 3 T cell receptor beta chains from one sample sequenced in a study of shared clonotypes between healthy human individuals. Generated by immunoSEQ multiplex PCR, the TCRdb table keeps only in-frame clones and is missing some. Of 2,100,000 or so clones listed, approximately 94% are singletons. Sample: naive CD4+ T cells sorted from blood. Subset specified: CD45RA+ positively selected. The receptors were gathered from a man aged 18 to 30 in good health.

The rearrangement links TRBV18 to TRBJ2-3; D unresolved. Deletions cut 0 bases from V and 3 bases from J, with 7 bases between. The germline V gene has CDR1 KGHSH and CDR2 LQKENI. The CDR3 totals 14 residues. CDR3 in amino acids: CASSPPSATDTQYF. The CDR3 DNA follows: TGTGCCAGCTCACCACCGTCGGCTACAGATACGCAGTATTTT.

As DNA, the CDR3 is TGTGCCTGGAGGAGGGATCGGTACGAGCAGTACTTC. Encoded protein: CAWRRDRYEQYF. The V and J genes are TRBV30 and TRBJ2-7, with TRBD2 as a possible D gene (5 bases). In germline, CDR1 is GTSNPN, CDR2 SVGIG (reference sequence). The V and J ends lost 3 bases and 4 bases respectively, with 10 bases between them. The CDR3 totals 12 residues.

The V and J genes are TRBV30 and TRBJ2-3; 8 bases map to TRBD1. This CDR3 region has 19 residues. Unmatched junction bases numbered 18, after V lost 2 bases and J lost 2 bases. Germline V lookup: CDR1 GTSNPN, CDR2 SVGIG (reference sequence). The CDR3 DNA reads as TGTGCCTGGAGTCCATTAGGGAGACAGGGGACGGGGTACACAGATACGCAGTATTTT. This sequence encodes CAWSPLGRQGTGYTDTQYF.